This TCR beta chain was captured by sequencing in a study of T cell responses to AZD1222 COVID-19 vaccine (dated by TCRdb to about 2021). Regarding the complete study: AZD1222 recipients whose second dose came at about 4 weeks and those whose second dose came at about 12 weeks were combined into one group, since spike-specific TCR depth and breadth did not differ between the two schedules. TCR sequencing covered some 240 trial participants: about 210 given two doses of AZD1222 and 26 given two doses of MenACWY control vaccine. Trial participants were enrolled into age subgroups of 18-55, 56-69 and 70-plus years, which contained 148, 28 and 57 TCR-sequenced participants, respectively. Study-wide findings and limitations: Because no day 14 peak-response samples were available, the repertoires could be characterized only after the peak T cell response. Conclusions about previously exposed vaccinees were limited because only six AZD1222 recipients were SARS-CoV-2 seropositive at baseline. Vaccine-associated CD4 TCRs spanned the whole spike protein, with dominant responses in regions 160-218 and 743-854. In the small 56-69-year group, the increase in depth fell short of significance, most likely because of low power. Most participants were white British and females outnumbered males, and the authors suggested that clonal diversity may have been underestimated. After two AZD1222 doses, both the breadth and the depth of spike-specific TCRs were significantly higher than at day 0 and than in MenACWY recipients. Epitopes outside the regions mutated in the B.1.351 and B.1.1.7 variants were reportedly recognized by nearly half of the unique spike-specific TCRs.

The time point label corresponds to: baseline before first vaccination. The vaccinee samples were drawn from two UK trials, COV001 and COV002, one of which was a single-blind randomized controlled phase 2/3 trial testing AZD1222 (ChAdOx1 nCoV-19) in healthy adults. For TCRbeta chain sequencing, PBMC samples from trial participants were taken at day 0 and at day 28 after the second dose. Regarding this clone: No cognate antigen has been identified for it. Nothing much larger sits one base from this clone, and base qualities are not available.

The CDR3 regions of human TCRbeta chains were subjected to immunosequencing. In the source study's methods: TCRs in the repertoires were matched against a reference library of SARS-CoV-2-specific TCRs that had been generated with the MIRA antigen-specificity platform. Breadth was defined as the fraction of unique TCRs that were SARS-CoV-2-associated. Depth was defined as the fraction of total T cells that were SARS-CoV-2-associated. Using the MIRA data, each spike-specific TCR was assigned both to the spike region to which the TCR was reactive and to a CD4 or CD8 class. Log10-transformed breadth and depth values were compared by one-way ANOVA with Sidak's multiple comparisons tests. TCRdb provides this immuneACCESS table in a form limited to in-frame rearrangements. Some clones are lacking; in checked studies, under half of them reflect an unresolved V gene, and why the rest are absent is not known. That table gives V, J and clone size, and the DNA gave D and trimming. Recorded for this sample are around 100,000 clones; 70% to 90% of them occurred a single time. Jointly, the top ten make up 4% to 6% of the sample.

The cysteine opens and the phenylalanine closes a CDR3 of 15 amino acids. Of the read, only the CDR3 DNA is kept; its 45 bases are in frame from base 1. CDR1 SGHTA and CDR2 FQGNSA were looked up in the germline V gene. Trimming leaves V shorter by 5 bases and J shorter by 0 bases, with the junction holding 1 base beyond the gene matches. The chain links TRBV7-2 with TRBJ2-1, with TRBD2 identical over 10 junction bases. The source of this sequence is an adult in good health. Sequencing used peripheral blood, obtained on day 0 of AZD1222 vaccination. CDR3 region: CASSPSGSSYNEQFF. The nucleotide sequence is given as TGTGCCAGCAGCCCTAGCGGGAGCTCCTACAATGAGCAGTTCTTC.